This T cell receptor (beta chain) comes out of a study of T cell responses to AZD1222 COVID-19 vaccine. The CDR3 extends over 18 amino acids. Germline assignment: CDR1 SGHNT and CDR2 YENEEA. Trimming removed 0 bases from V and 5 bases from J, with 23 bases in between. Notes on this clone: The target antigen is unknown.

Study observations and caveats: Only 5 or 6 AZD1222 recipients were seropositive at baseline. Vaccine-related CD4 TCRs covered spike, predominating at 160-218 and 743-854. Spike-specific TCR repertoires showed rising breadth and depth after two AZD1222 doses. Donors skewed white British and female; clonal diversity was possibly underestimated.

Clones were sequenced by immunoSEQ multiplex PCR, and TCRdb holds only the in-frame ones, with some missing. The sample records some 110,000 clones, roughly 91% being singletons. The rearrangement links TRBV11-3 to TRBJ2-7; TRBD2 is a possible D gene (7 bases). Sequencing used peripheral blood, obtained 28 days after the second AZD1222 dose. The sequence was collected from an adult who received the AZD1222 COVID-19 vaccine. CDR3: CASSLEGAGAPGFDEQYF. In DNA, the CDR3 is TGTGCCAGCAGCTTAGAAGGGGCGGGGGCCCCCGGGTTTGACGAGCAGTACTTC.